This is a list of T cell receptor beta chains from one sample in a study of blood T cells in healthy people across ages. TCRdb independently ran MiXCR on the 5' RACE reads; one entry per CDR3 protein. The table shows about 580,000 distinct CDR3 sequences, with about 45% occurring only once. Sequencing was done on a sample of blood. The receptors come from a man aged 80 or over in good health. CDR3s include the opening cysteine and the closing phenylalanine or tryptophan. A D gene is named only where the DNA matches it firmly. Clone size is stated in some rows and not others, as once, few, many or a class when expanded.

TRBV12-3/TRBV12-4	TRBJ2-3	few	-	CASSPTRQSGDTQYF	TGTGCCAGCAGCCCTACTCGACAATCAGGAGATACGCAGTATTTT
TRBV7-2	TRBJ2-1	-	-	CASRRTNSCNEQFF	TGTGCCAGCAGAAGGACTAACTCCTGCAATGAGCAGTTCTTC
TRBV29-1	TRBJ1-1	few	-	CSGGVVSGTEAFF	TGCAGCGGTGGAGTAGTTTCGGGCACTGAAGCTTTCTTT
TRBV29-1	TRBJ2-5	-	TRBD2	CSAYGGVETQYF	TGCAGCGCCTACGGGGGGGTGGAGACCCAGTACTTC
TRBV20-1	TRBJ2-2	-	TRBD2	CSATREGNTGELFF	TGCAGTGCTACGCGGGAGGGGAACACCGGGGAGCTGTTTTTT
TRBV12-3/TRBV12-4	TRBJ2-5	-	TRBD1	CASSPGLRGQGFLETQYF	TGTGCCAGCAGTCCAGGCCTAAGGGGACAGGGGTTTCTAGAGACCCAGTACTTC
TRBV2	TRBJ1-2	-	-	CASSGQQGTTSGYTF	TGTGCCAGCAGTGGGCAACAGGGAACTACCTCGGGCTACACCTTC
TRBV6-6	TRBJ1-6	few	TRBD1	CASSNDRGRGNSPLHF	TGTGCCAGCAGTAATGACAGGGGGCGTGGAAATTCACCCCTCCACTTT
TRBV27	TRBJ2-5	-	-	CASSSVSAETQYF	TGTGCCAGCAGTTCGGTTTCTGCGGAGACCCAGTACTTC
TRBV11-2	TRBJ1-6	-	-	CASSLRRINNSPLHF	TGTGCCAGCAGCCTTCGTCGAATAAATAATTCACCCCTCCACTTT
TRBV7-9	TRBJ1-6	-	-	CASSLRADHSPLHF	TGTGCCAGCAGCTTAAGGGCAGATCATTCACCCCTCCACTTT
TRBV5-1	TRBJ2-7	-	TRBD1	CASSSRGPSIRSYNEQYF	TGCGCCAGCAGCAGCAGGGGGCCTTCGATTCGCTCCTACAATGAGCAGTACTTC
TRBV20-1	TRBJ2-1	few	TRBD2	CSEGLASRNEQFF	TGCAGTGAGGGACTAGCGTCGAGGAATGAGCAGTTCTTC
TRBV9	TRBJ1-4	once	-	CASSVRPADEKLFF	TGTGCCAGCAGCGTACGGCCGGCGGATGAAAAACTGTTTTTT
TRBV6-2/TRBV6-3	TRBJ2-6	-	-	CASSRDNVLTF	TGTGCCAGCAGCCGGGACAACGTCCTGACTTTC
TRBV7-2	TRBJ2-2	few	TRBD2	CASSFSGSVTGELFF	TGTGCCAGCAGTTTCAGCGGGAGTGTCACCGGGGAGCTGTTTTTT
TRBV7-3	TRBJ2-1	-	-	CASSLTGPGDMFF	TGTGCCAGCAGCTTAACTGGTCCGGGGGATATGTTCTTC
TRBV9	TRBJ1-2	once	-	CASSAASNGYTF	TGTGCCAGCAGCGCCGCTTCTAATGGCTACACCTTC
TRBV28	TRBJ2-3	-	TRBD1	CATCRGRGREEDTQYF	TGTGCCACCTGCCGGGGCAGGGGGCGCGAAGAGGATACGCAGTATTTT
TRBV4-3	TRBJ1-4	-	-	CASSQRATNEKLFF	TGCGCCAGCAGCCAACGTGCAACTAATGAAAAACTGTTTTTT
TRBV2	TRBJ2-5	-	TRBD1	CASRGPQGETQYF	TGTGCCAGCAGGGGCCCACAGGGGGAGACCCAGTACTTC
TRBV28	TRBJ2-7	-	-	CASSPSRYSYEQYF	TGTGCCAGCAGTCCATCCCGCTACTCCTACGAGCAGTACTTC